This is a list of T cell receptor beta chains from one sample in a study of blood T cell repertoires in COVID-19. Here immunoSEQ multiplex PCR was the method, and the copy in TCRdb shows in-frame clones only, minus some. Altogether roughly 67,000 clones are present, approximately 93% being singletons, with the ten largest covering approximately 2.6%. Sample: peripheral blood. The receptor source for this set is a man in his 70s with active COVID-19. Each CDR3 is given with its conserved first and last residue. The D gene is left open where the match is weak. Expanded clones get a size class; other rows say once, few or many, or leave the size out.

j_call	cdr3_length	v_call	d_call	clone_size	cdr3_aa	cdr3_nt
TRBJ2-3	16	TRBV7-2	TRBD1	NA	CASSYQPGQNTDTQYF	TGTGCCAGCAGCTACCAGCCGGGACAGAACACAGATACGCAGTATTTT
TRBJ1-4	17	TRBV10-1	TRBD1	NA	CASFSPGQGAGNEKLFF	TGCGCCAGCTTCTCTCCGGGACAGGGGGCGGGTAATGAAAAACTGTTTTTT
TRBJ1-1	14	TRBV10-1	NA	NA	CASSEIVGGTEAFF	TGCGCCAGCAGTGAGATAGTGGGGGGCACTGAAGCTTTCTTT
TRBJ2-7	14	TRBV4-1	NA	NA	CASSQASSVYEQYF	TGCGCCAGCAGCCAGGCTAGCTCGGTCTACGAGCAGTACTTC
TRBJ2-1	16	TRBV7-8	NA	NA	CASSLVSLAIVHEQFF	TGTGCCAGCAGCTTAGTTTCGCTAGCGATCGTCCATGAGCAGTTCTTC
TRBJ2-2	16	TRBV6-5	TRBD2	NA	CASSYAGGQNTGELFF	TGTGCCAGCAGTTACGCGGGGGGGCAGAACACCGGGGAGCTGTTTTTT
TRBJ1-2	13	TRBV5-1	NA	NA	CASRTGLWNGYTF	TGCGCCAGCAGGACGGGACTCTGGAATGGCTACACCTTC
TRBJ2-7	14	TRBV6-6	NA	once	CASSSPGGVEEQYF	TGTGCCAGCAGTTCTCCTGGAGGGGTCGAGGAGCAGTACTTC
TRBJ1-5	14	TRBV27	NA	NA	CASSSQGGGQPQHF	TGTGCCAGCAGTTCGCAGGGCGGGGGACAGCCCCAGCATTTT
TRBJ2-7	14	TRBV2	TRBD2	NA	CASSTSGGADEQYF	TGTGCCAGCAGCACTAGCGGGGGGGCCGACGAGCAGTACTTC
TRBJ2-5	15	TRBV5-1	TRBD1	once	CASSKDRGFQETQYF	TGCGCCAGCAGCAAGGACAGGGGGTTCCAAGAGACCCAGTACTTC
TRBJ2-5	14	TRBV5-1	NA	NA	CASSGGRNQETQYF	TGCGCCAGCAGCGGAGGACGGAACCAAGAGACCCAGTACTTC
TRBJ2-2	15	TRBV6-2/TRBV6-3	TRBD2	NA	CASTPMGLNTGELFF	TGTGCCAGCACCCCTATGGGACTAAACACCGGGGAGCTGTTTTTT
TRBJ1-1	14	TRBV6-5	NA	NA	CAKTPGVLSTEAFF	TGTGCCAAAACTCCGGGGGTTTTGTCCACTGAAGCTTTCTTT
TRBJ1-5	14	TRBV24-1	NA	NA	CATSDRTVNQPQHF	TGTGCCACCAGTGATCGGACAGTGAATCAGCCCCAGCATTTT
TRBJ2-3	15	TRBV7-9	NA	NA	CASSLALKGRDTQYF	TGTGCCAGCAGCTTAGCACTAAAGGGGCGAGATACGCAGTATTTT